This entry lists 30 T cell receptor beta chains sequenced from one sample in a study of vaccination and CD4 T cells after COVID-19. Antigens for these TCRs are unknown. The study sequenced cultured CD4+ T cell DNA using the Oncomine TCR Beta short-read assay. One entry per CDR3 protein results from TCRdb running MiXCR on the PCR reads. The sample lists around 30,000 distinct CDR3 sequences, about 35% occurring once. Time point denoted: late sampling 161 to 241 days after vaccination in a few convalescent patients. Described treatment: approximately 9-day PBMC culture with coronavirus spike peptide pools or control peptides (ViraFEST assay). This sample comprised CD4+ T cells from blood, cultured in vitro, obtained about 7 months after SARS-CoV-2 vaccination. The receptors come from a human donor who had recovered from COVID-19.

V is TRBV5-1 and J is TRBJ2-2; D ambiguous. Per germline, CDR1 SGHRS and CDR2 YFSETQ. The CDR3 has 13 residues. Between the trimmed V and J ends, which lost 4 bases and 4 bases, there was a span of 8 bases. CDR3 residues: CASSTRSTGELFF. The CDR3 bases are TGCGCCAGCAGCACGCGGAGCACCGGGGAGCTGTTTTTT.

This sequence joins TRBV6-1 and TRBJ1-5; D gene unclear. V was pared by 7 bases and J by 7 bases, with 11 bases between. CDR3 length: 12 residues. Germline CDR1 reads MNHNS; CDR2 reads SASEGT. The CDR3 loop reads CASNRVGQPQHF. Written as DNA, the CDR3 is TGTGCCAGCAACCGGGTGGGACAGCCCCAGCATTTT.

The CDR3 nucleotides read TGCAGTGCTAGAGTGAGTAGCGGGATCACAGATACGCAGTATTTT. Its protein is CSARVSSGITDTQYF. The J gene is TRBJ2-3, the V gene TRBV20-1; 8 bases fit TRBD2. V dropped 1 base and J dropped 2; count of bases not matched to a gene: 5. In germline, CDR1 is DFQATT, CDR2 SNEGSKA (reference sequence). The CDR3 length is 15 residues.

The chain couples TRBV28 to TRBJ1-5; D possibly corresponds to TRBD1 (6 bases). V was pared by 11 bases and J by 6 bases, with 26 bases between. Per the germline V gene, CDR1 is MDHEN and CDR2 is SYDVKM. This CDR3 has 16 amino acids. CDR3 nucleotide sequence: TGTGCCGGCACCTCAAGTAGGCTGGGGGCGAGTCAGCCCCAGCATTTT. Translation: CAGTSSRLGASQPQHF.

The chain has TRBV5-1 and TRBJ2-7; weak D call: TRBD2 (6 bases). V lost 0 bases, J lost 5 bases, and 18 bases lay in between. The CDR3 runs to 16 residues. Germline V gene lookup returns CDR1 SGHRS and CDR2 YFSETQ. In nucleotides, the CDR3 is TGCGCCAGCAGCTTGGACGCGGGAATAACAGCGCACGAGCAGTACTTC. Protein product: CASSLDAGITAHEQYF.

This clonotype was picked up a small number of times. The chain recombines TRBV20-1 with TRBJ2-3, with 10 bases identical to TRBD2. Germline values: CDR1 DFQATT, CDR2 SNEGSKA (reference sequence). The CDR3 loop spans 14 amino acids. The CDR3 reads CTPVLAGGTDTQYF. CDR3 coding DNA: TGCACCCCCGTTCTAGCGGGAGGCACAGATACGCAGTATTTT.

This chain uses TRBV15 with TRBJ2-7; a weak D match, TRBD2 (5 bases). The CDR3 covers 15 residues. Trimming removed 3 bases from V and 2 bases from J, with 14 bases in between. Germline V gene data show CDR1 as LNHNV and CDR2 as YYDKDF (reference sequence). In DNA, the CDR3 is TGTGCCACCAGCAGGTCGACCGGGGTTACCTACGAGCAGTACTTC. Translating gives CATSRSTGVTYEQYF.

This clonotype was observed a few times. The gene calls are TRBV20-1 and TRBJ2-2, with D possibly being TRBD1 or TRBD2 (5 bases each). Deletions cut 6 bases from V and 5 bases from J, with 13 bases between. Germline assignment: CDR1 DFQATT and CDR2 SNEGSKA (reference sequence). This CDR3 contains 13 residues. The CDR3 loop is CSAPHGATGELFF. CDR3 DNA: TGCAGTGCCCCCCACGGGGCGACCGGGGAGCTGTTTTTT.

The chain combines TRBV4-2 with TRBJ2-3; 12 nucleotides align to TRBD1. The CDR3 contains 16 residues. Unmatched junction bases numbered 7, after V lost 5 bases and J lost 4 bases. The germline CDR1 and CDR2 sequences are LGHNA and YNFKEQ. CDR3 sequence reads: CASSASGQGAPDTQYF. The DNA of the CDR3 is TGTGCCAGCAGCGCCTCGGGACAGGGGGCCCCAGATACGCAGTATTTT.

This chain connects TRBV30 to TRBJ1-6; TRBD1 might be the D (6 bases). Deletions cut 2 bases from V and 5 bases from J, with 10 bases between. CDR1 and CDR2 (germline): GTSNPN, SVGIG (reference sequence). The CDR3 extends over 14 amino acids. CDR3 bases: TGTGCCTGGAGTCACCGGACAGATAATTCACCCCTCCACTTT. This encodes CAWSHRTDNSPLHF.

This rearrangement joins TRBV6-1 to TRBJ1-5; D is unclear. CDR3 size: 15 residues. V was shortened by 6 bases and J by 3 bases, with 15 bases between the two germline ends. Germline values: CDR1 MNHNS, CDR2 SASEGT. The CDR3 bases are TGTGCCAGCAGCTCCCCGGGCGAGGTCAATCAGCCCCAGCATTTT. This encodes CASSSPGEVNQPQHF.

DNA for the CDR3: TGTGCCAGCTCCCCATCGAAGGGATCCTACGAGCAGTACTTC. The encoded protein is CASSPSKGSYEQYF. The chain is built from TRBV18 and TRBJ2-7; no firm D call. Germline values: CDR1 KGHSH, CDR2 LQKENI. Trimming took 6 bases from V and 1 from J, leaving 13 bases between them. This CDR3 has 14 residues. The full variable domain, completed using reference TRBV18 and TRBJ2-7, is NAGVMQNPRHLVRRRGQEARLRCSPMKGHSHVYWYRQLPEEGLKFMVYLQKENIIDESGMPKERFSAEFPKEGPSILRIQQVVRGDSAAYFCASSPSKGSYEQYFGPGTRLTVT.

There are a few counts of this clonotype. The chain is built from TRBV7-2 and TRBJ2-7; maybe TRBD1 (6 bases). The CDR3 covers 11 residues. Trimming removed 5 bases from V and 6 bases from J, with 8 bases in between. Germline V gene data show CDR1 as SGHTA and CDR2 as FQGNSA. The CDR3 DNA follows: TGTGCCAGCAGCGGGGGCGGCGAGCAGTACTTC. Its translation: CASSGGGEQYF. Complete variable domain (other parts from reference TRBV7-2 and TRBJ2-7): GAGVSQSPSNKVTEKGKDVELRCDPISGHTALYWYRQSLGQGLEFLIYFQGNSAPDKSGLPSDRFSAERTGGSVSTLTIQRTQQEDSAVYLCASSGGGEQYFGPGTRLTVT.

This chain connects TRBV2 to TRBJ2-7; the D is unclear. V was trimmed by 6 bases and J by 2 bases, leaving 5 bases between them. Germline values: CDR1 SNHLY, CDR2 FYNNEI. CDR3 length equals 11 residues. CDR3 protein: CASRMTYEQYF. DNA of the CDR3: TGTGCCAGCAGGATGACCTACGAGCAGTACTTC.

V and J are TRBV24-1 and TRBJ2-3, with D perhaps assigned TRBD1 or TRBD2 (6 bases each). Germline V gene lookup returns CDR1 KGHDR and CDR2 SFDVKD. V was shortened by 9 bases and J by 0 bases, with 15 bases between the two germline ends. The CDR3 has 15 residues. CDR3 sequence (DNA): TGTGCCACCGGAGGGGACATAACTAGCACAGATACGCAGTATTTT. Protein sequence: CATGGDITSTDTQYF.

CDR3 sequence reads: CASSLTGGYEQYF. The CDR3 DNA follows: TGTGCCAGCAGCTTAACCGGGGGCTACGAGCAGTACTTC. The V gene is TRBV7-3, the J gene TRBJ2-7; TRBD2 might be the D (6 bases). The germline V and J ends were trimmed by 0 bases and 3 bases, with 6 bases remaining between them. The CDR3 runs 13 residues. In germline, CDR1 is SGHTA, CDR2 FQGTGA.

The rearrangement links TRBV6-2 or TRBV6-3 to TRBJ1-5, with TRBD1 matching 7 bases. There are 15 residues in the CDR3. Germline CDR1 is MNHEY and CDR2 is SVGEGT. J gave up 4 bases and V 3 bases, and 6 bases lay outside the gene matches. CDR3: CASSYDGTVNQPQHF. CDR3 DNA sequence: TGTGCCAGCAGTTATGACGGGACAGTGAATCAGCCCCAGCATTTT.

This chain connects TRBV28 to TRBJ2-3; no clear D. Germline-derived CDR1 and CDR2 are MDHEN and SYDVKM. The germline V and J ends were trimmed by 7 bases and 0 bases, with 11 bases remaining between them. This CDR3 is built from 14 residues. As DNA, the CDR3 is TGTGCCAGCACTGATACTACTAGCACAGATACGCAGTATTTT. Amino acids: CASTDTTSTDTQYF.

The genes are TRBV6-2 or TRBV6-3 and TRBJ2-7, with 7 bases lining up with TRBD2. The CDR3 is 13 residues long. Germline V gene lookup returns CDR1 MNHEY and CDR2 SVGEGT. Losses at the gene ends were 6 bases for V and 4 bases for J; bases not matched to a gene: 6. CDR3 protein: CASRSWREYEQYF. As DNA, the CDR3 is TGTGCCAGCAGGTCGTGGCGGGAGTACGAGCAGTACTTC.

The table lists this clonotype with a few counts. This rearrangement joins TRBV10-3 to TRBJ1-1, with D maybe TRBD1 (5 bases). Deletions cut 0 bases from V and 4 bases from J, with 9 bases between. This CDR3 contains 14 residues. Germline V gene data show CDR1 as ENHRY and CDR2 as SYGVKD. CDR3: CAISESKRGTEAFF. The CDR3 coding sequence is TGTGCCATCAGTGAGTCGAAGAGGGGCACTGAAGCTTTCTTT.

The genes are TRBV15 and TRBJ2-4; 7 bases are a match to TRBD1. V gave up 0 bases and J gave up 7 bases; unmatched junction bases: 9. Germline CDR1 and CDR2: LNHNV and YYDKDF (reference sequence). The CDR3 length is 16 residues. CDR3: CATSRDWGQGVNIQYF. In nucleotides, the CDR3 is TGTGCCACCAGCAGAGATTGGGGGCAGGGGGTCAACATTCAGTACTTC.

This chain uses TRBV25-1 with TRBJ2-2; possibly TRBD2 for D (5 bases). The CDR3 is made up of 16 amino acids. From germline, CDR1 is MGHDK and CDR2 SYGVNS. Trimming took 4 bases from V and 7 from J, leaving 19 bases between them. The CDR3 spells CASSAPLGSGGGELFF. CDR3 in DNA: TGTGCCAGCAGTGCGCCCCTGGGCTCCGGAGGCGGGGAGCTGTTTTTT.

The chain employs TRBV20-1 and TRBJ2-3; 8 bases match TRBD2. CDR1 DFQATT and CDR2 SNEGSKA come from the germline V gene (reference sequence). The CDR3 length is 15 residues. After removal of 3 bases from V and 6 bases from J, the junction contained 11 bases not matched to a gene. The CDR3 DNA is TGCAGTGCTAGCCCTAGAGCGGGAGTGGGGGATACGCAGTATTTT. Its translation is CSASPRAGVGDTQYF.

The chain links TRBV6-1 to TRBJ1-2; D is perhaps TRBD1 (6 bases). V was trimmed by 6 bases and J by 4 bases, leaving 15 bases between them. The CDR3 has 14 amino acids. The germline CDR1 and CDR2 sequences are MNHNS and SASEGT. For the CDR3, the DNA is TGTGCCAGCAGACCGGCAGGGGCCCGCTATGGCTACACCTTC. This sequence encodes CASRPAGARYGYTF.

The CDR3 region is CSASLAATYNEQFF. In DNA, the CDR3 is TGCAGTGCTTCCCTAGCGGCAACCTACAATGAGCAGTTCTTC. The chain has TRBV20-1 and TRBJ2-1; 7 positions agree with TRBD2. The length of the CDR3 is 14 residues. The trim removed 5 bases at V and 2 bases at J, leaving 6 bases unmatched. The V gene's germline CDR1 is DFQATT and CDR2 SNEGSKA (reference sequence).

The chain has TRBV28 and TRBJ2-5; TRBD1 matches 7 bases. The junction had 15 bases not matched to a gene; V was cut back by 2 bases and J by 0 bases. Germline V gene sequence: CDR1 MDHEN, CDR2 SYDVKM. The CDR3 loop spans 19 amino acids. CDR3 amino acids: CASSLEGVWDSRYQETQYF. CDR3 nucleotides: TGTGCCAGCAGTTTAGAGGGGGTCTGGGACAGTCGGTACCAAGAGACCCAGTACTTC.

This sequence joins TRBV7-3 and TRBJ2-3; D is possibly TRBD1 or TRBD2 (7 bases each). This CDR3 has 14 residues. V lost 8 bases and J lost 6, with 18 bases in between. Per the germline V gene, CDR1 is SGHTA and CDR2 is FQGTGA. This CDR3 reads CASRREGAGDTQYF. Written as DNA, the CDR3 is TGTGCCAGCCGAAGGGAGGGGGCGGGGGATACGCAGTATTTT.

This rearrangement joins TRBV7-2 to TRBJ2-1; tentatively, D is TRBD1 or TRBD2 (6 bases each). The length of the CDR3 is 16 residues. V was clipped by 3 bases and J by 1 base, with 13 bases between them. In germline, CDR1 is SGHTA, CDR2 FQGNSA. In nucleotides, the CDR3 is TGTGCCAGCAGCTTTTACCCGGGGGCATCCTACAATGAGCAGTTCTTC. It specifies CASSFYPGASYNEQFF.

The V gene is TRBV20-1, the J gene TRBJ2-7; TRBD2 aligns across 15 bases. The CDR3 runs to 15 residues. J was trimmed by 7 bases and V by 1 base; bases with no gene match: 5. Per the germline V gene, CDR1 is DFQATT and CDR2 is SNEGSKA (reference sequence). This CDR3 reads CSARGGGLAGGEQYF. CDR3 DNA sequence: TGCAGTGCTAGAGGGGGGGGACTAGCGGGAGGAGAGCAGTACTTC.

This clonotype showed up just a few times. The chain couples TRBV28 to TRBJ2-7; D not resolved. The CDR3 has 13 amino acids. Germline CDR1 is MDHEN and CDR2 is SYDVKM. V lost 3 bases and J 0 bases, leaving 6 bases between the germline ends. The CDR3, as DNA: TGTGCCAGCAGTTTGGGGTTCTCCTACGAGCAGTACTTC. Amino acids: CASSLGFSYEQYF.